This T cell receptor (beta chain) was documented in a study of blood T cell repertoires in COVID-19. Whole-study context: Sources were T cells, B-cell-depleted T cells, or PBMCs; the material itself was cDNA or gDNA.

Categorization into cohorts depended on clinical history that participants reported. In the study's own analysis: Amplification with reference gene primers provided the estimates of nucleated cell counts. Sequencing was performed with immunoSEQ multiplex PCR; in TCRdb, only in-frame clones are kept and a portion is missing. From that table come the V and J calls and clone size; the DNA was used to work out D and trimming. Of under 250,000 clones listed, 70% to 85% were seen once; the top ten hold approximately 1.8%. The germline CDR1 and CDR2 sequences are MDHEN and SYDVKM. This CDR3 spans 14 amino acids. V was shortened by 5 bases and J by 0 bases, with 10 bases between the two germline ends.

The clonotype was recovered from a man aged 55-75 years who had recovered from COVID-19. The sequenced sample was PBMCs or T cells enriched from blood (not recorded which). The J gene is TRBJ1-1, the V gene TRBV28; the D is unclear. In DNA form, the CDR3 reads TGTGCCAGCAGTCCAGGTTGGATGAACACTGAAGCTTTCTTT. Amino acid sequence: CASSPGWMNTEAFF.